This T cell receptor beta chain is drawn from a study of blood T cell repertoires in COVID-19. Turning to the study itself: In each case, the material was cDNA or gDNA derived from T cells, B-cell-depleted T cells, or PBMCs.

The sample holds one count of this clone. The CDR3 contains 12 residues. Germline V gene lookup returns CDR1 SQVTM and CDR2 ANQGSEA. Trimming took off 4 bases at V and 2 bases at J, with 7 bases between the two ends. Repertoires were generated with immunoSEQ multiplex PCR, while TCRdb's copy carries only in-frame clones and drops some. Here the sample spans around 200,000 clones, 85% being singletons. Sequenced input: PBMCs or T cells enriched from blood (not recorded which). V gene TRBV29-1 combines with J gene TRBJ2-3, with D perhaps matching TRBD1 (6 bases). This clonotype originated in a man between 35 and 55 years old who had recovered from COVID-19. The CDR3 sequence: CSVGQVTDTQYF. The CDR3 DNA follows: TGCAGCGTTGGACAGGTCACAGATACGCAGTATTTT.